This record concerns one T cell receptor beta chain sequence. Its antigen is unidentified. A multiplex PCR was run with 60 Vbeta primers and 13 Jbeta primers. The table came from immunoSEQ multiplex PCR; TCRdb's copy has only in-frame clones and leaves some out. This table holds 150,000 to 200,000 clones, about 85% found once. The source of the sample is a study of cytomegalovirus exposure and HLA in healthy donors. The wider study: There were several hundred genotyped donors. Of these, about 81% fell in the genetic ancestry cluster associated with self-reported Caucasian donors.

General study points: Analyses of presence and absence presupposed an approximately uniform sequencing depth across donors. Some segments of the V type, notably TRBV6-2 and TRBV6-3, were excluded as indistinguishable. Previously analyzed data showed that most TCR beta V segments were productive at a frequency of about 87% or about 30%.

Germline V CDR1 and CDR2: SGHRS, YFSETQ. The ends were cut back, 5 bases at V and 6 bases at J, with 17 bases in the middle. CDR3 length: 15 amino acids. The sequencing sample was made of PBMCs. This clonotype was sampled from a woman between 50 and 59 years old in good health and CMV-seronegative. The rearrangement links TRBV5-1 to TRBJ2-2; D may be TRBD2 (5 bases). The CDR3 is CASRTGSTVAGELFF. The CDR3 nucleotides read TGCGCCAGCAGGACGGGATCCACGGTGGCCGGGGAGCTGTTTTTT.